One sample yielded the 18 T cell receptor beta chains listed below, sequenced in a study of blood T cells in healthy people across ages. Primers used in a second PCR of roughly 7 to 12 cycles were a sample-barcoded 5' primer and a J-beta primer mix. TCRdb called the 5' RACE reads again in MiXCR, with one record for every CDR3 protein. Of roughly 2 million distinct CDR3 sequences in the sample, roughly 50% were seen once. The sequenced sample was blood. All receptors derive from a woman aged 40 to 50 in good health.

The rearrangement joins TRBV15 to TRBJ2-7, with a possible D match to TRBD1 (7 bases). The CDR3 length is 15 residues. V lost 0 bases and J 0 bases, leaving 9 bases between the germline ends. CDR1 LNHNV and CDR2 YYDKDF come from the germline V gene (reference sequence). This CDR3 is CATSRDRGVSYEQYF. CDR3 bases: TGTGCCACCAGCAGAGACAGGGGGGTCTCCTACGAGCAGTACTTC.

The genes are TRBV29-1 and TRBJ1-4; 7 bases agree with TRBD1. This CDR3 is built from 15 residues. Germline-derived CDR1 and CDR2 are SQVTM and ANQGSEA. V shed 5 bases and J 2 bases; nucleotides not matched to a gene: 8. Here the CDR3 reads CSVRQGGTTNEKLFF. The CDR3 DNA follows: TGCAGCGTTAGACAGGGAGGGACGACTAATGAAAAACTGTTTTTT.

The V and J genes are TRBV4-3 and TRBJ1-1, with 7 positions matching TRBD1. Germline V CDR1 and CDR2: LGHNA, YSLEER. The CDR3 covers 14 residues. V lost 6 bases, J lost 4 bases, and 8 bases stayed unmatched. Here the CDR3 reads CASSIGRGSTEAFF. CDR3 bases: TGCGCCAGCAGTATTGGCAGGGGGAGCACTGAAGCTTTCTTT.

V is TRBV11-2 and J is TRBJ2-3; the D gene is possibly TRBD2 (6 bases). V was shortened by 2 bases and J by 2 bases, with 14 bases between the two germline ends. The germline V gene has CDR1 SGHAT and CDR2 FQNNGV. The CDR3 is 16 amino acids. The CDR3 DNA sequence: TGTGCCAGCAGCTTACGTCCCCGGGGGTTCACAGATACGCAGTATTTT. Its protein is CASSLRPRGFTDTQYF.

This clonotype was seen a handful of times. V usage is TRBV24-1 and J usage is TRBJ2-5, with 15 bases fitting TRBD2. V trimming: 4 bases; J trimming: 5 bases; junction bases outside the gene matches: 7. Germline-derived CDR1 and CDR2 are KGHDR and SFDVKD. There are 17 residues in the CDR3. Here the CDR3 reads CATSDLGLAGGEETQYF. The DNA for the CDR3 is TGTGCCACCAGTGACTTGGGACTAGCGGGGGGAGAGGAGACCCAGTACTTC.

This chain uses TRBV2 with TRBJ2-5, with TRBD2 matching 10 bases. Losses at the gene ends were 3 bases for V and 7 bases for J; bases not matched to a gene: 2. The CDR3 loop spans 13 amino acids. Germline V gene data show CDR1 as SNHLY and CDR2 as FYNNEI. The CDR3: CASSDASGGTQYF. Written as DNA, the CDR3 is TGTGCCAGCAGTGACGCTAGCGGGGGGACCCAGTACTTC.

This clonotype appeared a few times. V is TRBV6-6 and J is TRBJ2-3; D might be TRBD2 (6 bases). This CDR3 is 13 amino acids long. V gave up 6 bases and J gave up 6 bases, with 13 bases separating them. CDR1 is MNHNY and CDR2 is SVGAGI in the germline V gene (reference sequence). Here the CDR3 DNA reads TGTGCCAGCAGGGACTACCAGTCGGATACGCAGTATTTT. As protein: CASRDYQSDTQYF.

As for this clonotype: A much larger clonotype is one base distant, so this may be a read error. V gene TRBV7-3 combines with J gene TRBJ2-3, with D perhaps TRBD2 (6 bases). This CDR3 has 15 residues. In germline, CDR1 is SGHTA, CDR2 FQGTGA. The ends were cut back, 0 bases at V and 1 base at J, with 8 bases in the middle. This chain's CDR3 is CASSLTRGGTDTQYF. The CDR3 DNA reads TGTGCCAGCAGCTTAACGCGGGGCGGCACAGATACGCAGTATTTT.

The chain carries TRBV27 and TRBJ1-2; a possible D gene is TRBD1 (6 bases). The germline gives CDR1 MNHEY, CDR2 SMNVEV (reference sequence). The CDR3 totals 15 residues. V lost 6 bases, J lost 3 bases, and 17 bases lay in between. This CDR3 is CASSAPGQSYYGYTF. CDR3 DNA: TGTGCCAGCAGCGCCCCCGGACAGTCTTACTATGGCTACACCTTC.

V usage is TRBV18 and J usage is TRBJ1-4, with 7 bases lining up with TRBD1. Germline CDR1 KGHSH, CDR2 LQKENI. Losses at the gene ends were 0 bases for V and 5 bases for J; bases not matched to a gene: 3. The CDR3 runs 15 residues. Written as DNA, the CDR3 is TGTGCCAGCTCACCACCGAGGGACAGAAATGAAAAACTGTTTTTT. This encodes CASSPPRDRNEKLFF.

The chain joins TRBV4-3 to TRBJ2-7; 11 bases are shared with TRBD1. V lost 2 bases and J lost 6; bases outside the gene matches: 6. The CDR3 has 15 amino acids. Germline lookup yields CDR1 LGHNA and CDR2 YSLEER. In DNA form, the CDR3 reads TGCGCCAGCAGCCAACACTCCGGGACAGGGGGCGAGCAGTACTTC. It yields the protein CASSQHSGTGGEQYF.

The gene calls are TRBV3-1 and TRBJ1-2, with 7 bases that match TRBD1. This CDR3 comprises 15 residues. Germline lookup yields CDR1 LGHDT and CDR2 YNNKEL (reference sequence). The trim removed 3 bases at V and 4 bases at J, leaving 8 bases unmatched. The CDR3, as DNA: TGTGCCAGCAGCCATACCAGAGGGGGCTCCTATGGCTACACCTTC. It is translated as CASSHTRGGSYGYTF.

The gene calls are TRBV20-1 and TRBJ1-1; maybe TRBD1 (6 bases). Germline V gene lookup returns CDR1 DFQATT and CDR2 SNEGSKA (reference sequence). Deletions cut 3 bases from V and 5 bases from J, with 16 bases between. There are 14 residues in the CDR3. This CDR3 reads CSASLQGTGTEAFF. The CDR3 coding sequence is TGCAGTGCTAGTTTGCAGGGGACGGGGACTGAAGCTTTCTTT.

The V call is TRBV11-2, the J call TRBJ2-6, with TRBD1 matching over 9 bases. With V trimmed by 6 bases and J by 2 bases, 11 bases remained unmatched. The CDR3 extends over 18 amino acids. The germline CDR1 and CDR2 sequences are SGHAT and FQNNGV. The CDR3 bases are TGTGCCAGCAGGGCTGGACAGGGGCGGTCTCCTGGGGCCAACGTCCTGACTTTC. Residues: CASRAGQGRSPGANVLTF.

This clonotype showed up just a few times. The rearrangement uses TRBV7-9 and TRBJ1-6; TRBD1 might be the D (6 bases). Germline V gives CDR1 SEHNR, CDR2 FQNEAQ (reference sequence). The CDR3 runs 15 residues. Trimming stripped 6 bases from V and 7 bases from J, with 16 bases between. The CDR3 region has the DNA TGTGCCAGCAGGGGCTGGACAGCCACAAATTCACCCCTCCACTTT. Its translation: CASRGWTATNSPLHF.

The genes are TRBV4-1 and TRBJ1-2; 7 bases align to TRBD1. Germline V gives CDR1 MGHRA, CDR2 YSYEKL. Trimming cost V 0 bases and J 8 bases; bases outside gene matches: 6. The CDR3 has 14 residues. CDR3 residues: CASSQETGKGGYTF. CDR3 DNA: TGCGCCAGCAGCCAAGAGACAGGGAAGGGAGGCTACACCTTC.

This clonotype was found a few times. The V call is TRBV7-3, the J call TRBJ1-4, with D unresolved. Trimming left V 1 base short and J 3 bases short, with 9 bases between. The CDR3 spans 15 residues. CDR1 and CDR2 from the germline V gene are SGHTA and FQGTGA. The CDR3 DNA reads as TGTGCCAGCAGCTTAATGCCAGCCTCTAATGAAAAACTGTTTTTT. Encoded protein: CASSLMPASNEKLFF.

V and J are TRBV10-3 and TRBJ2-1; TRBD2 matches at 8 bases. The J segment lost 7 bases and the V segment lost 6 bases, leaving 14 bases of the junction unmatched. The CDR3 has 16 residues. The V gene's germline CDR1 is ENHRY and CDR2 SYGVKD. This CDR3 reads CAISLSPAGDRNEQFF. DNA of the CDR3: TGTGCCATCAGCCTATCGCCAGCGGGGGACCGTAATGAGCAGTTCTTC.